This TCR beta chain was sequenced during a study of molecular identifiers for immune sequencing clone quantification. The V and J ends lost 5 bases and 5 bases respectively, with 24 bases between them. Germline assignment: CDR1 SEHNR and CDR2 FQNEAQ (reference sequence). This CDR3 spans 17 amino acids. Worth noting for this clonotype: What it binds is not known.

General observations from the study: The study reportedly detected spiked Jurkat TCR RNA from one cell among over 950,000 naive cells.

Preparation of the bulk TCR libraries relied on previously described methods and listed TCR primers. TCRdb passed the PCR reads through MiXCR, listing each CDR3 protein once. The sample has about 630,000 distinct CDR3 sequences; roughly 25% are singletons. Source material for naive CD8 libraries was about 17,000 to 1,100,000 sorted cells, with 10%, 30% or 50% RNA. A CD8+CD4-CCR7+CD45RA+ phenotype served as the sorting definition for naive CD8 T cells. The sequenced sample consisted of naive CD8+ T cells from blood, with Jurkat cell RNA spiked in. Stated subset: FACS-sorted CD8+CD4-CCR7+CD45RA+ naive T cells. The chain carries TRBV7-9 and TRBJ1-2, with D perhaps TRBD1 (6 bases). The receptor's source is a human donor in good health. Some libraries in this study had Jurkat cell RNA spiked in. The DNA of the CDR3 is TGTGCCAGCAGCCCCCCCCGCGGACAGCCGGATCCGTATGGCTACACCTTC. Its translation: CASSPPRGQPDPYGYTF.